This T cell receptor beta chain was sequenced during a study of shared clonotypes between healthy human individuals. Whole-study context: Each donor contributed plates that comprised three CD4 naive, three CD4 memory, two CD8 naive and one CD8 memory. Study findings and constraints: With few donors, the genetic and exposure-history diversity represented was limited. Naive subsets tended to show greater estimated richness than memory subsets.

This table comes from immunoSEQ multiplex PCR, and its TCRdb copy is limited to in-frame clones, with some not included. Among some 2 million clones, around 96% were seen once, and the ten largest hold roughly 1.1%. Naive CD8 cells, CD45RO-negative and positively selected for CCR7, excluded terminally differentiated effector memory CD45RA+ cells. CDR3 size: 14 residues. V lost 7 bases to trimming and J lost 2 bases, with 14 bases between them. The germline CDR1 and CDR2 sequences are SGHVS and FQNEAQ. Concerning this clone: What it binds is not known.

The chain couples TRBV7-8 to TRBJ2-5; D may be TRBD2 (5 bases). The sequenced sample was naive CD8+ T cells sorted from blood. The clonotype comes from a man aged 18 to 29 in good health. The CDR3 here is CASTKGADQETQYF. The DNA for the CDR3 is TGTGCCAGCACTAAGGGAGCGGATCAAGAGACCCAGTACTTC.